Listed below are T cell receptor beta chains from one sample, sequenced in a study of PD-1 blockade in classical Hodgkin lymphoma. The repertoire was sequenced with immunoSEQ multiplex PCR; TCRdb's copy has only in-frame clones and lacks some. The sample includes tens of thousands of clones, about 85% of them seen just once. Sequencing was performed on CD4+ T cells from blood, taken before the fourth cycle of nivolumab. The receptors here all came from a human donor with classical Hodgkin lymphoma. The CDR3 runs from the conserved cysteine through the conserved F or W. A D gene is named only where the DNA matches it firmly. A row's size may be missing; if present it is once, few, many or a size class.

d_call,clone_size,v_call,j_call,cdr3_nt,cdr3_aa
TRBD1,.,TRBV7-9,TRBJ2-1,TGTGCCAGCAGCCGACAGGGCTCCGATGAGCAGTTCTTC,CASSRQGSDEQFF
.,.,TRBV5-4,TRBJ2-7,TGTGCCAGCAGCCCTGGTTTGGGGGCGTCCTACGAGCAGTACTTC,CASSPGLGASYEQYF
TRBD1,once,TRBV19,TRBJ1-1,TGTGCCAGTAGTAACGGACAGGCGGTGTGGGCTTTCTTT,CASSNGQAVWAFF
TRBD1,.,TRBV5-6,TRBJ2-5,TGTGCCAGCAGCTTCGGGACAGGGGGAGAGACCCAGTACTTC,CASSFGTGGETQYF
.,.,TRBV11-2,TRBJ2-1,TGTGCCAGCAGCTTAGAAACCCCGGGGGCGATCGTTTCTGAGCAGTTCTTC,CASSLETPGAIVSEQFF
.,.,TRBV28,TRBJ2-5,TGTGCCAGCAGCTCGGTGAGCGTTCAAGAGACCCAGTACTTC,CASSSVSVQETQYF
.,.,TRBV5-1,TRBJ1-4,TGCGCCAGCAGCTCGGGCTCTAATGAAAAACTGTTTTTT,CASSSGSNEKLFF
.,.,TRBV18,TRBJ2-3,TGTGCCAGCTCACCAGGACAGACAGATACGCAGTATTTT,CASSPGQTDTQYF
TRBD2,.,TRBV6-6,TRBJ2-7,TGTGCCAGCAGTTACTCTAGCGGGAGGGTCGAGCAGTACTTC,CASSYSSGRVEQYF
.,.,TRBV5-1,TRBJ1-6,TGCGCCAGCAGCTTACAGGGCGATAATTCACCCCTCCACTTT,CASSLQGDNSPLHF
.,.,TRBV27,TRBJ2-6,TGTGCCAGCAGCCAAAGGGAGGCTGGGGCCAACGTCCTGACTTTC,CASSQREAGANVLTF
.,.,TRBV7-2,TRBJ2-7,TGTGCCAGCAGCTTACCTGGGCAGGCCGAGCAGTACTTC,CASSLPGQAEQYF
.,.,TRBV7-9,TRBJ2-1,TGTGCCAGCAGCCTCCGGGACCAAAACAATGAGCAGTTCTTC,CASSLRDQNNEQFF
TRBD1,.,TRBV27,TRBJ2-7,TGTGCCAGCAGCCAGACAGGGGGCGCAAGGTACGAGCAGTACTTC,CASSQTGGARYEQYF
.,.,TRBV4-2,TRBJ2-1,TGTGCCAGCAGCCAAGATCAAGGCAGCTCCTACAATGAGCAGTTCTTC,CASSQDQGSSYNEQFF
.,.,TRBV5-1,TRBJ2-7,TGCGCCAGCAGACTCGACGTGAGGCCGATAAGAACCCCCTACGAGCAGTACTTC,CASRLDVRPIRTPYEQYF
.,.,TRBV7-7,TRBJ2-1,TGTGCTAGCAGCTTAGACGGGGCAGCGAACAATGAGCAGTTCTTC,CASSLDGAANNEQFF
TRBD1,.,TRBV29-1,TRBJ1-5,TGCAGCGTTGCCGGGACAGTGAATCAGCCCCAGCATTTT,CSVAGTVNQPQHF
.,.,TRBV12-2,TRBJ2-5,TGTGCAAGTCGCTTCCATTTAGGACCCCCAGGGACCCAGTACTTC,CASRFHLGPPGTQYF
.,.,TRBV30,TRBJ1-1,TGTGCCTGGAGTGTACTGGGGGGAGGGACTGAAGCTTTCTTT,CAWSVLGGGTEAFF
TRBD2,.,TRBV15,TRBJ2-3,TGTGCCACCAGCAGATCCCCTCAGGGGCGGGGGGGAGCAGATACGCAGTATTTT,CATSRSPQGRGGADTQYF
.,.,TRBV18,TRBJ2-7,TGTGCCAGCTCACCAGCCCTCTCCTACGAGCAGTACTTC,CASSPALSYEQYF
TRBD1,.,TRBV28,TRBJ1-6,TGTGCCAGCAGGCGACAGGGGGCTTCACCCCTCCACTTT,CASRRQGASPLHF
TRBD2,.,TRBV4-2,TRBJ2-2,TGTGCCAGCAGCCAAGATACTAGCGGGGGCCGTAACACCGGGGAGCTGTTTTTT,CASSQDTSGGRNTGELFF
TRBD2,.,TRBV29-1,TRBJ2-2,TGCAGCGTTGGGGAGGGGCGTACCGGGGAGCTGTTTTTT,CSVGEGRTGELFF
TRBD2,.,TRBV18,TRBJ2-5,TGTGCCAGCTCACCAATAGCGGGAGGGCAGGAGACCCAGTACTTC,CASSPIAGGQETQYF
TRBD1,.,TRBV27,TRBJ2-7,TGTGCCAGCAGGCGGACAGGGGATAACGAGCAGTACTTC,CASRRTGDNEQYF
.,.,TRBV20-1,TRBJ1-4,TGCAGTGCTCCCTGGCGGGAAAAACTGTTTTTT,CSAPWREKLFF
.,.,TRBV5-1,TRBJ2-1,TGCGCCAGCAGCGTGGACTTTCGATACGGCAATGAGCAGTTCTTC,CASSVDFRYGNEQFF